This is a list of T cell receptor beta chains from one sample in a study of T cell repertoires in cytomegalovirus infection. Each CDR3 protein is one row after TCRdb ran MiXCR on the reads. Of roughly 990,000 distinct CDR3 sequences listed, less than 40% are singletons. Their target antigens are unknown. The source was cultured CD8+ T cells from PBMCs, collected from culture after CMV antigen stimulation. The receptors were sampled from a human donor in good health (CMV status not recorded). Some clones in this sample may be carry-over from other donors' samples. The CDR3 runs from the conserved cysteine through the conserved F or W. Each record gives: CDR3 length, J gene, D gene, clone size, V gene, CDR3 DNA, CDR3 protein. D genes are given only for firm matches. Expanded clones are given a class, and other clones once, few, many or no size at all.

>14|TRBJ1-1|-|few|TRBV27
TGTGCCAGCAGTCCAACCCGACATGGCACTGAAGCTTTCTTT
CASSPTRHGTEAFF
>15|TRBJ2-2|TRBD1|-|TRBV7-2
TGTGCCAGCAGCACAACGGACAGGGACACCGGGGAGCTGTTTTTT
CASSTTDRDTGELFF
>12|TRBJ1-2|-|-|TRBV7-9
TGTGCCAGCTTTTCAGGGAGCTTTGGCTACACCTTC
CASFSGSFGYTF
>17|TRBJ2-2|-|many|TRBV7-6
TGTGCCAGCAGCCAGGGGGGTAGCGGGGATTACACCGGGGAGCTGTTTTTT
CASSQGGSGDYTGELFF
>18|TRBJ1-5|-|-|TRBV20-1
TGCAGTGCTGATACAACCGGGACACCCATCTATAGCAATCAGCCCCAGCATTTT
CSADTTGTPIYSNQPQHF
>16|TRBJ2-5|-|few|TRBV7-8
TGTGCCAGCAGCCCCACAGGGTACGTTGAGGAGGAGACCCAGTACTTC
CASSPTGYVEEETQYF
>16|TRBJ2-2|-|few|TRBV7-6
TGTGCCAGCAGCTTACTCTCCGTTTCGAACACCGGGGAGCTGTTTTTT
CASSLLSVSNTGELFF
>14|TRBJ2-5|-|few|TRBV28
TGTGCCAGCAGTTCGGGACCTTCGAGAGAGACCCAGTACTTC
CASSSGPSRETQYF
>17|TRBJ1-5|-|-|TRBV4-1
TGCGCCAGCAGCCAAGACCGGACAGACTATAGCAATCAGCCCCAGCATTTT
CASSQDRTDYSNQPQHF
>15|TRBJ1-2|-|-|TRBV12-5
TGTGCTAGTGGTATCAACCGGGCCTCTAACTATGGCTACACCTTC
CASGINRASNYGYTF